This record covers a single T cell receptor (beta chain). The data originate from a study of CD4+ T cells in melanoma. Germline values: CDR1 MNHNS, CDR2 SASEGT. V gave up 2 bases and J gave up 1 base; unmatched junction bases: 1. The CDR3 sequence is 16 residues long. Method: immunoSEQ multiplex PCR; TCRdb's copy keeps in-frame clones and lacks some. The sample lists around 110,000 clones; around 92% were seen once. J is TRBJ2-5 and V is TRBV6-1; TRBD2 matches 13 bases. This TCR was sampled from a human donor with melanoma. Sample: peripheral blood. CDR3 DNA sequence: TGTGCCAGCAGTGAATGGACTAGCGGGGGCCAAGAGACCCAGTACTTC. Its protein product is CASSEWTSGGQETQYF.